The 23 T cell receptor beta chains below come from one sample, sequenced in a study of CD8 T cells in Susac syndrome. Random hexamers primed reverse transcription of about 0.45 to 1 ug RNA. Via MiXCR, TCRdb re-called the immunoSEQ multiplex PCR reads, giving one row per CDR3 protein. This sample has 95,000 to 150,000 distinct CDR3 sequences, with over 90% found just once. Sequencing was done on a sample of CD8+ T cells from PBMCs. Receptors were obtained from a human donor with Susac syndrome.

The V and J genes are TRBV20-1 and TRBJ1-5; the match to TRBD1 covers 9 bases. The CDR3 has 15 residues. The trim removed 3 bases at V and 0 bases at J, leaving 3 bases unmatched. From germline, CDR1 is DFQATT and CDR2 SNEGSKA (reference sequence). CDR3 residues: CSASDRGVSNQPQHF. In DNA form, the CDR3 reads TGCAGTGCTAGCGACAGGGGGGTTAGCAATCAGCCCCAGCATTTT.

This clonotype was recorded once. The gene calls are TRBV4-1 and TRBJ2-1; 7 bases are a match to TRBD1. The CDR3 is 15 amino acids. CDR1 MGHRA and CDR2 YSYEKL come from the germline V gene. J gave up 3 bases and V 5 bases, and 7 bases lay outside the gene matches. The CDR3 DNA follows: TGCGCCAGCAGCTCACCCGGGACAGTCTACAATGAGCAGTTCTTC. Encoded protein: CASSSPGTVYNEQFF.

This rearrangement joins TRBV4-2 to TRBJ1-1; unclear D gene. V was shortened by 0 bases and J by 4 bases, with 12 bases between the two germline ends. The CDR3 totals 15 residues. Germline-derived CDR1 and CDR2 are LGHNA and YNFKEQ. The CDR3 sequence is CASSQEQGSGTEAFF. CDR3 coding DNA: TGTGCCAGCAGCCAAGAGCAAGGGTCTGGCACTGAAGCTTTCTTT.

This chain links TRBV5-6 with TRBJ2-1; 10 bases fit TRBD1. This CDR3 region has 13 residues. Trimming took 5 bases from V and 10 from J; bases not matched to a gene: 6. Per the germline V gene, CDR1 is SGHDT and CDR2 is YYEEEE. This CDR3 is CASRWDRGWEQFF. In nucleotides, the CDR3 is TGTGCCAGCAGATGGGACAGGGGTTGGGAGCAGTTCTTC. Full variable domain (remainder filled in from reference TRBV5-6 and TRBJ2-1): DAGVTQSPTHLIKTRGQQVTLRCSPKSGHDTVSWYQQALGQGPQFIFQYYEEEERQRGNFPDRFSGHQFPNYSSELNVNALLLGDSALYLCASRWDRGWEQFFGPGTRLTVL.

This sequence joins TRBV27 and TRBJ2-3; 14 positions agree with TRBD2. Per germline, CDR1 MNHEY and CDR2 SMNVEV (reference sequence). J lost 0 bases, V lost 6 bases, and 11 bases had no gene match. This CDR3 region has 19 residues. DNA for the CDR3: TGTGCCAGCAGCCTCGCCGGACTAGCGGGGGGCCCTAGCACAGATACGCAGTATTTT. As protein: CASSLAGLAGGPSTDTQYF.

The chain recombines TRBV6-2 or TRBV6-3 with TRBJ1-1, with no clear D. The CDR3 covers 12 residues. V gave up 2 bases and J gave up 4 bases, with 5 bases separating them. Germline V gene data show CDR1 as MNHEY and CDR2 as SVGEGT. CDR3 coding DNA: TGTGCCAGCAGTTACGTGCCCACTGAAGCTTTCTTT. It encodes CASSYVPTEAFF.

The rearrangement links TRBV9 to TRBJ1-5; D is unresolved. V shed 0 bases and J shed 2 bases, with 6 bases lying between them. This CDR3 contains 14 residues. The germline gives CDR1 SGDLS, CDR2 YYNGEE. Here the CDR3 reads CASSVGSGNQPQHF. CDR3 DNA sequence: TGTGCCAGCAGCGTAGGGTCCGGCAATCAGCCCCAGCATTTT.

The chain recombines TRBV5-4 with TRBJ2-7; D may be TRBD2 (6 bases). The CDR3 runs to 12 residues. CDR1 is SGHNT and CDR2 is YYREEE in the germline V gene (reference sequence). The ends were cut back, 4 bases at V and 5 bases at J, with 10 bases in the middle. As DNA, the CDR3 is TGTGCCAGCAGCGCGGGACCCCACGAGCAGTACTTC. Encoded protein: CASSAGPHEQYF.

The J gene is TRBJ1-2, the V gene TRBV4-3; possibly TRBD1 for D (5 bases). This CDR3 is built from 15 residues. Between the trimmed V and J ends, which lost 3 bases and 8 bases, there was a span of 19 bases. In germline, CDR1 is LGHNA, CDR2 YSLEER. The CDR3: CASSHADSLGVGYTF. Here the CDR3 DNA reads TGCGCCAGCAGCCACGCCGACAGTCTCGGAGTGGGCTACACCTTC.

The chain is built from TRBV30 and TRBJ2-2, with a possible D match to TRBD2 (5 bases). Trimming removed 6 bases at V and 10 bases at J, with 12 bases between. CDR3 length equals 11 residues. From germline, CDR1 is GTSNPN and CDR2 SVGIG (reference sequence). The CDR3 loop is CACSEGLELFF. CDR3 bases: TGTGCCTGCTCTGAGGGCCTGGAGCTGTTTTTT.

The chain carries TRBV4-3 and TRBJ1-3, with D unclear. The CDR3 has 18 amino acids. V was shortened by 0 bases and J by 4 bases, with 19 bases between the two germline ends. From germline, CDR1 is LGHNA and CDR2 YSLEER. The CDR3 spells CASSQDIASAVWGNTIYF. The CDR3 nucleotides are TGCGCCAGCAGCCAAGATATCGCGTCAGCGGTATGGGGAAACACCATATATTTT.

This clonotype has a single count. The gene calls are TRBV7-9 and TRBJ2-7; 9 bases agree with TRBD1. Germline-derived CDR1 and CDR2 are SEHNR and FQNEAQ (reference sequence). This CDR3 comprises 16 residues. The trim removed 4 bases at V and 3 bases at J, leaving 10 bases unmatched. The CDR3: CASSSSGTGRLYEQYF. CDR3 DNA: TGTGCCAGCAGCTCATCCGGGACAGGGCGCCTCTACGAGCAGTACTTC.

The chain couples TRBV2 to TRBJ2-7; D may match TRBD1 or TRBD2 (5 bases each). The CDR3 length is 13 residues. V shed 1 base and J shed 13 bases, with 17 bases lying between them. Germline CDR1 SNHLY, CDR2 FYNNEI. Here the CDR3 DNA reads TGTGCCAGCAGTGAAGAAGCGTGGGGGACGCGTTACTTC. This codes for CASSEEAWGTRYF.

The chain uses TRBV9 and TRBJ2-1, with D perhaps TRBD1 or TRBD2 (5 bases each). Trimming pared 4 bases from V and 8 bases from J, leaving 10 bases between. Germline-derived CDR1 and CDR2 are SGDLS and YYNGEE. This CDR3 has 12 residues. This CDR3 is CASSIMGDEQFF. The CDR3 nucleotides read TGTGCCAGCAGCATAATGGGGGATGAGCAGTTCTTC.

The rearrangement uses TRBV6-2 or TRBV6-3 and TRBJ2-5; TRBD2 is a possible D gene (6 bases). CDR1 and CDR2 from the germline V gene are MNHEY and SVGEGT. V was trimmed by 2 bases and J by 5 bases, leaving 9 bases between them. This CDR3 is built from 13 residues. Here the CDR3 reads CASSYGDLETQYF. Written as DNA, the CDR3 is TGTGCCAGCAGTTACGGGGACTTGGAGACCCAGTACTTC.

The chain couples TRBV21-1 to TRBJ1-1. TRBV21-1 corresponds to a pseudogene. The CDR3 loop spans 13 amino acids. CDR3 coding DNA: TGTGCCAGCAGCTCAGTGACCTGCTCTGAAGCTTTCTTT. Translated, it gives CASSSVTCSEAFF.

The genes are TRBV14 and TRBJ2-7; 12 bases map to TRBD1. The CDR3 length is 17 residues. Unmatched junction bases numbered 6, after V lost 2 bases and J lost 1 base. Germline CDR1 is SGHDN and CDR2 is FVKESK. Here the CDR3 DNA reads TGTGCCAGCAGCCAATTGGGACAGGGGGCCGGGTCCTACGAGCAGTACTTC. Translation gives CASSQLGQGAGSYEQYF. Full variable domain (rest looked up from reference TRBV14 and TRBJ2-7): EAGVTQFPSHSVIEKGQTVTLRCDPISGHDNLYWYRRVMGKEIKFLLHFVKESKQDESGMPNNRFLAERTGGTYSTLKVQPAELEDSGVYFCASSQLGQGAGSYEQYFGPGTRLTVT.

The chain carries TRBV25-1 and TRBJ1-6; 9 nucleotides agree with TRBD1. Germline CDR1 MGHDK, CDR2 SYGVNS. CDR3 length equals 15 residues. Germline trimming cut 8 bases from V and 16 bases from J; bases unmatched to any gene: 18. The CDR3 DNA follows: TGTGCCAGCCTCCGTGGTGGGACAGGGTACGCCTCTCTCCACTTT. Its translation: CASLRGGTGYASLHF.

The rearrangement joins TRBV20-1 to TRBJ2-1; D gene unclear. The CDR3 totals 12 residues. Trimming took 3 bases from V and 6 from J, leaving 9 bases between them. Germline values: CDR1 DFQATT, CDR2 SNEGSKA (reference sequence). The CDR3 coding sequence is TGCAGTGCTAGTGTCGTCACCAATGAGCAGTTCTTC. Amino acids: CSASVVTNEQFF.

This chain links TRBV20-1 with TRBJ2-3; possibly TRBD2 for D (6 bases). CDR3 length: 12 amino acids. CDR1 is DFQATT and CDR2 is SNEGSKA in the germline V gene (reference sequence). Trimming cost V 5 bases and J 4 bases, with 10 bases left between them. The CDR3 reads CSALGLADTQYF. DNA for the CDR3: TGCAGTGCTTTGGGACTGGCAGATACGCAGTATTTT.

The chain joins TRBV12-5 to TRBJ1-2; D is undetermined. The CDR3 covers 12 residues. V was clipped by 3 bases and J by 8 bases, with 10 bases between them. CDR1 is LGHNT and CDR2 is FRNRAP in the germline V gene. CDR3 DNA sequence: TGTGCTAGTGGTTTATCTTCAGACGGCTACACCTTC. Its translation is CASGLSSDGYTF.

For the CDR3, the DNA is TGTGCCAGCAGTGGAAAAGGGAGCTCCTACAATGAGCAGTTCTTC. This gives the protein CASSGKGSSYNEQFF. This rearrangement joins TRBV6-2 or TRBV6-3 to TRBJ2-1; D may be TRBD2 (5 bases). The length of the CDR3 is 15 residues. V lost 5 bases and J 0 bases, leaving 11 bases between the germline ends. Germline CDR1 and CDR2: MNHEY and SVGEGT.

In its sample, this clonotype was seen once. CDR3 protein: CASSPPGGIGSGANVLTF. The CDR3 DNA sequence: TGTGCCAGCAGTCCTCCAGGGGGCATAGGGTCTGGGGCCAACGTCCTGACTTTC. V and J are TRBV25-1 and TRBJ2-6, with 8 nucleotides matching TRBD1. The CDR3 consists of 18 residues. Germline values: CDR1 MGHDK, CDR2 SYGVNS. J lost 1 base, V lost 5 bases, and 10 bases had no gene match. Full variable domain (outside the CDR3, taken from reference TRBV25-1 and TRBJ2-6): EADIYQTPRYLVIGTGKKITLECSQTMGHDKMYWYQQDPGMELHLIHYSYGVNSTEKGDLSSESTVSRIRTEHFPLTLESARPSHTSQYLCASSPPGGIGSGANVLTFGAGSRLTVL.